These T cell receptor beta chains were read from a single sample in a study of CD8 T cells in ankylosing spondylitis. TCRdb re-derived calls from the 5' RACE reads in MiXCR, one entry per CDR3 protein. The sample contains 500,000 to 550,000 distinct CDR3 sequences, more than 9.5% of which appear only once. The sequencing sample was made of blood, either unsorted or a sorted T cell fraction (not recorded which). Receptor source: a male donor with ankylosing spondylitis. Both conserved end residues are part of each CDR3. The D gene is left open where the match is weak. Not every row has a clone size; where given, it reads once, few, many or a size class.

clone_size | d_call | j_call | v_call | cdr3_nt | cdr3_aa
. | . | TRBJ1-6 | TRBV20-1 | TGCAGTGCTAGAGAGACAGAAGATTCACCCCTCCACTTT | CSARETEDSPLHF
few | TRBD1 | TRBJ1-1 | TRBV5-6 | TGTGCCAGCAGCTTTGTGGACAGGGGCAGTGAAGCTTTCTTT | CASSFVDRGSEAFF
. | TRBD1 | TRBJ1-2 | TRBV12-3/TRBV12-4 | TGTGCCAGCATACAGACAGGGGAGTGGGGCTACACCTTC | CASIQTGEWGYTF
. | TRBD1 | TRBJ1-1 | TRBV10-3 | TGTGCCACCTCGGCTACACAGGGGAGGAACACTGAAGCTTTCTTT | CATSATQGRNTEAFF
many | TRBD2 | TRBJ2-7 | TRBV5-1 | TGCGCCAGCAGCTTGGTTGGTAGCGGGAGTTACGAGCAGTACTTC | CASSLVGSGSYEQYF
. | . | TRBJ2-2 | TRBV27 | TGTGCCAGCACCGTTAGGTCCCCATGGGGACCAAACACCGGGGAGCTGTTTTTT | CASTVRSPWGPNTGELFF
few | . | TRBJ1-1 | TRBV25-1 | TGTGCCAGCAGCAACCTCGACGGACTGAACACTGAAGCTTTCTTT | CASSNLDGLNTEAFF
many | . | TRBJ1-2 | TRBV20-1 | TGCAGTGCCCCCCCCTCTACAGGGACTAACTATGGCTACACCTTC | CSAPPSTGTNYGYTF
. | . | TRBJ2-3 | TRBV5-1 | TGCGCCAGCAGCCAAGGGGGTGGCACAGATACGCAGTATTTT | CASSQGGGTDTQYF
. | . | TRBJ2-3 | TRBV6-5 | TGTGCCAGCAGTTATGGAGGGAGCGCAGATACGCAGTATTTT | CASSYGGSADTQYF
few | . | TRBJ2-1 | TRBV5-1 | TGCGCCAGCAGCCCCGTAAGTGGGCATGAGCAGTTCTTC | CASSPVSGHEQFF
few | TRBD1 | TRBJ2-2 | TRBV5-1 | TGCGCCAGCAGCCCGCTAGGGGACAGGGCGACCGGGGAGCTGTTTTTT | CASSPLGDRATGELFF
few | TRBD2 | TRBJ2-1 | TRBV15 | TGTGCCATTTCGATAGCGGGAGAATACAATGAGCAGTTCTTC | CAISIAGEYNEQFF
. | . | TRBJ2-1 | TRBV6-5 | TGTGCCAGCAGTTACTCAGAGGGAGTGATCAATGAGCAGTTCTTC | CASSYSEGVINEQFF
few | TRBD2 | TRBJ2-7 | TRBV5-1 | TGCGCCAGCAGCTTGGTCGCTAGCGGGAGTGCCTACGAGCAGTACTTC | CASSLVASGSAYEQYF
few | . | TRBJ2-2 | TRBV5-1 | TGCGCCAGCAGTCAGGGAACCTCAACCGGGGAGCTGTTTTTT | CASSQGTSTGELFF
. | . | TRBJ2-1 | TRBV20-1 | TGCAGTGCTCCACTAGCTTATAGTGAGCAGTTCTTC | CSAPLAYSEQFF
. | . | TRBJ1-2 | TRBV10-2 | TGCGCCAGCAGTGAGGACAGCTATGGCTACACCTTC | CASSEDSYGYTF
few | . | TRBJ2-1 | TRBV20-1 | TGCAGTGCTAGAGTCACAGTCAGGGCCGATGAGCAGTTCTTC | CSARVTVRADEQFF
few | TRBD1 | TRBJ1-2 | TRBV12-3/TRBV12-4 | TGTGCCAGCAGTTACCTACTAGGGGGCGATGGCTACACCTTC | CASSYLLGGDGYTF
many | . | TRBJ2-2 | TRBV24-1 | TGTGCCACCAGTGATCCCCCTGCGTCCGGGGAGCTGTTTTTT | CATSDPPASGELFF
. | TRBD1 | TRBJ1-1 | TRBV6-1 | TGTGCCAGCAGTGTAGGACAGGGCTACACTGAAGCTTTCTTT | CASSVGQGYTEAFF
few | . | TRBJ2-1 | TRBV6-5 | TGTGCCAGCAGTTACCTAAGGTGGTCCAATGAGCAGTTCTTC | CASSYLRWSNEQFF
. | . | TRBJ2-5 | TRBV21-1 | TGTGCCAGCAGCAAATTACGTTTTCGGGATTCGGGGGGACTAGTCATCCAAGAGACCCAGTACTTC | CASSKLRFRDSGGLVIQETQYF